The 3 T cell receptor beta chains below were found in one sample sequenced in a study of Ad26.COV2.S vaccination and SARS-CoV-2 variants. Stated treatment: around 19 received Ad26.COV2.S at low or high dose, single or two shots; about 5 received placebo; per-sample allocation not given. Sampling took place 63 days after the first vaccine or placebo injection. Data came from immunoSEQ multiplex PCR; TCRdb stores just in-frame clones and leaves some out. The table records around 400,000 clones, 75% to 95% of them present only once. Source: peripheral blood, taken in a trial of Ad26.COV2.S vaccine versus placebo. These receptors were taken from a person aged 18-60 years who received the Ad26.COV2.S COVID-19 vaccine or a placebo.

The rearrangement uses TRBV7-6 and TRBJ2-1; D gene uncertain. The CDR3 length is 14 residues. Germline assignment: CDR1 SGHVS and CDR2 FNYEAQ. The V gene lost 5 bases and the J gene lost 4 bases, with 12 bases spanning the gap. For the CDR3, the DNA is TGTGCCAGCAGCCCCGGGTCTATTTACAATGAGCAGTTCTTC. It yields the protein CASSPGSIYNEQFF.

This chain connects TRBV2 to TRBJ2-1, with 10 bases that match TRBD2. This CDR3 contains 15 residues. The V segment lost 6 bases and the J segment 7 bases; nucleotides outside the gene matches: 9. Germline V gene lookup returns CDR1 SNHLY and CDR2 FYNNEI. CDR3: CASRAGLAAGNEQFF. The CDR3 nucleotides are TGTGCCAGCAGGGCCGGACTAGCGGCAGGAAATGAGCAGTTCTTC.

This clone appeared a few times. The V and J genes are TRBV30 and TRBJ2-2; TRBD1 matches at 7 bases. The trim removed 4 bases at V and 0 bases at J, leaving 2 bases unmatched. This CDR3 has 14 amino acids. CDR1 is GTSNPN and CDR2 is SVGIG in the germline V gene (reference sequence). CDR3 in DNA: TGTGCCTGGACGACAGGGACGAACACCGGGGAGCTGTTTTTT. This codes for CAWTTGTNTGELFF.